This TCR beta chain originates from a study of regulatory T cells in long-lasting Graves disease. Time point of the sample: newly diagnosed GD, antithyroid drugs for less than 3 months. PBMC RNA served as the TCR library source. In building TCR beta libraries, iRepertoire HTBI primers were used together with Arm-PCR of CDR3 regions. TCRdb reprocessed the multiplex PCR reads with MiXCR, giving one entry per CDR3 protein. The sample lists more than 400,000 distinct CDR3 sequences; roughly 16% were seen once. This clonotype was seen repeatedly, ten times or more. These data are also associated with another study on T cells in Graves' hyperthyroidism and ophthalmopathy.

The sequencing here drew on peripheral blood mononuclear cells (PBMCs), taken at new diagnosis, from a patient treated with antithyroid drugs. The receptor comes from a man aged 40-49 years with Graves disease.

CDR3 protein: CAWSSRQDYGYTF. DNA of the CDR3: TGTGCCTGGAGCTCTCGACAGGACTATGGCTACACCTTC. V is TRBV30 and J is TRBJ1-2, with D possibly TRBD1 on 6 matching bases. CDR1 is GTSNPN, CDR2 SVGIG, per germline (reference sequence). V lost 3 bases and J 3 bases, leaving 11 bases between the germline ends. This CDR3 spans 13 amino acids.